This paragraph covers one T cell receptor beta chain sequence. Sequenced by immunoSEQ multiplex PCR; TCRdb stores in-frame clones only, minus some. The top ten clones hold roughly 6.7% of a sample with about 55,000 clones, approximately 82% of them seen once. Trimming at V came to 4 bases and at J to 7 bases, leaving 3 bases not matched to a gene. The germline CDR1 and CDR2 sequences are SGHNT and YYREEE (reference sequence). This CDR3 is built from 12 residues. This entry is derived from a study of radiotherapy plus CTLA-4 blockade in lung cancer. Study-level information: Disease control reached approximately 31%, with objective responses in less than 20%.

People whose metastatic non-small-cell lung cancer was chemo-refractory got focal radiation along with CTLA-4 blockade by ipilimumab. The source is a human donor with non-small cell lung cancer whose response to radiotherapy plus ipilimumab could not be evaluated. This sequence joins TRBV5-4 and TRBJ2-3, with TRBD2 identical over 7 bases. The source material was peripheral blood, sampled from a patient treated with radiotherapy plus ipilimumab. CDR3: CASSTSGNTQYF. CDR3 nucleotide sequence: TGTGCCAGCAGCACCAGCGGGAATACGCAGTATTTT.